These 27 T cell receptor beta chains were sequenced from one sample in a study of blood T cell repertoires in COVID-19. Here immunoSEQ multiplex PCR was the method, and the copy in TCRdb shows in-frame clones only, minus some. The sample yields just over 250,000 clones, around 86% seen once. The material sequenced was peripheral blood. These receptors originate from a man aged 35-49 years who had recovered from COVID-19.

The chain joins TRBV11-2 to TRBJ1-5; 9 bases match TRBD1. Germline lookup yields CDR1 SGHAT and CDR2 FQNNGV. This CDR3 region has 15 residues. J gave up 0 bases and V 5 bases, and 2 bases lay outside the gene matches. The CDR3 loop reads CASSPDRGSNQPQHF. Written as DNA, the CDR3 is TGTGCCAGCAGCCCGGACAGGGGTAGCAATCAGCCCCAGCATTTT.

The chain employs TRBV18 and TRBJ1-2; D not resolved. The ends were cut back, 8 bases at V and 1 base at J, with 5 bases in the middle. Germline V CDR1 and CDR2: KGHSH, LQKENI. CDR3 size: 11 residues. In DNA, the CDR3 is TGTGCCAGCCCGGGTAACTATGGCTACACCTTC. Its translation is CASPGNYGYTF.

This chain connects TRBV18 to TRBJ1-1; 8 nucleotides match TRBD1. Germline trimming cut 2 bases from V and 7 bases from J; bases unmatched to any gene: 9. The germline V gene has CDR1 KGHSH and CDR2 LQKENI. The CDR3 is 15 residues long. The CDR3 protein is CASSPTTGGMVEAFF. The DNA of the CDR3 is TGTGCCAGCTCACCAACCACAGGGGGTATGGTTGAAGCTTTCTTT.

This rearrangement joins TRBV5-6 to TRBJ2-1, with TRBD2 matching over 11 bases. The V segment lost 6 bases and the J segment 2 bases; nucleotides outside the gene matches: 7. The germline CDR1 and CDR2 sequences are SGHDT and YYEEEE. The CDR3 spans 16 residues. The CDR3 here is CASIPQLAGAYNEQFF. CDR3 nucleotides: TGTGCCAGCATACCCCAACTAGCGGGGGCCTACAATGAGCAGTTCTTC.

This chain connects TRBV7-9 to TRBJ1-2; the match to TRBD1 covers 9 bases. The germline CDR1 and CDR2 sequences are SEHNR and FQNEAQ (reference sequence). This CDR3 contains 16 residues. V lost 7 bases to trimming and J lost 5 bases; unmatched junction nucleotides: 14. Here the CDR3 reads CASTKLGQGQIYGYTF. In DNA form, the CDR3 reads TGTGCCAGCACCAAATTAGGACAGGGGCAAATATATGGCTACACCTTC.

CDR3 DNA sequence: TGCGCCAGCAGCCGATCAAACAGGGGGGCCCCCTACGAGCAGTACTTC. Translated, it gives CASSRSNRGAPYEQYF. This chain connects TRBV5-1 to TRBJ2-7, with 8 bases fitting TRBD1. The CDR3 has 16 residues. V gave up 4 bases and J gave up 2 bases; unmatched junction bases: 11. From germline, CDR1 is SGHRS and CDR2 YFSETQ.

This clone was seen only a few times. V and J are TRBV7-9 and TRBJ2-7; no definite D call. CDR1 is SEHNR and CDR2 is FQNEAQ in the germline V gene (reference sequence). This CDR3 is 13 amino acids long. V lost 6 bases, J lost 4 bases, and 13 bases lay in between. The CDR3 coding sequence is TGTGCCAGCAGTCCCCCAGAAAAGTACGAGCAGTACTTC. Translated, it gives CASSPPEKYEQYF.

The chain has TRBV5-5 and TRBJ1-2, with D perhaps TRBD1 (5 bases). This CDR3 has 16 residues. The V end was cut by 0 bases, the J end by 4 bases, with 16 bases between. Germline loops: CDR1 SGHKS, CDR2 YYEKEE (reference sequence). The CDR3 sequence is CASSLGGSRGLYGYTF. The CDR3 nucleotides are TGTGCCAGCAGCTTGGGGGGGTCCCGGGGACTCTATGGCTACACCTTC. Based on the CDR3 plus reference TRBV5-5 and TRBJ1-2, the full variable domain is DAGVTQSPTHLIKTRGQQVTLRCSPISGHKSVSWYQQVLGQGPQFIFQYYEKEERGRGNFPDRFSARQFPNYSSELNVNALLLGDSALYLCASSLGGSRGLYGYTFGSGTRLTVV.

DNA for the CDR3: TGTGCCAGCAGCCCGGGACAGGGAGATCGAGACTATGGCTACACCTTC. Its translation: CASSPGQGDRDYGYTF. V usage is TRBV5-4 and J usage is TRBJ1-2, with 9 bases matching TRBD1. J gave up 3 bases and V 4 bases, and 10 bases lay outside the gene matches. There are 16 residues in the CDR3. The V gene's germline CDR1 is SGHNT and CDR2 YYREEE (reference sequence). The full variable domain, rest sourced from reference TRBV5-4 and TRBJ1-2, is ETGVTQSPTHLIKTRGQQVTLRCSSQSGHNTVSWYQQALGQGPQFIFQYYREEENGRGNFPPRFSGLQFPNYSSELNVNALELDDSALYLCASSPGQGDRDYGYTFGSGTRLTVV.

The CDR3 DNA reads as TGTGCCAGCTCACCTCTTCGCTGGACAGGGGATAACACCGGGGAGCTGTTTTTT. Amino acids: CASSPLRWTGDNTGELFF. The chain carries TRBV18 and TRBJ2-2; 9 positions match TRBD1. Per germline, CDR1 KGHSH and CDR2 LQKENI. V dropped 3 bases and J dropped 2; count of bases not matched to a gene: 10. The CDR3 loop spans 18 amino acids.

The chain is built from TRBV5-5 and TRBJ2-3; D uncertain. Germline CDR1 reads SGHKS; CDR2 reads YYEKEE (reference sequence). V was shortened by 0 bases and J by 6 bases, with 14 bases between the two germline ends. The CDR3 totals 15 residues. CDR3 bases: TGTGCCAGCAGCTTGGGTCCCCAACGCGCGGATACGCAGTATTTT. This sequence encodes CASSLGPQRADTQYF.

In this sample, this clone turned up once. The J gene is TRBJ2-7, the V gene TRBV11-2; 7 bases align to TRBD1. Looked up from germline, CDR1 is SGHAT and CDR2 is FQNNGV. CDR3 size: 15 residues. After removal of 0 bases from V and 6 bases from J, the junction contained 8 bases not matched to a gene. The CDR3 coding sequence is TGTGCCAGCAGCTTAGAAGGGACAGCGCCCTCCGAGCAGTACTTC. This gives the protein CASSLEGTAPSEQYF.

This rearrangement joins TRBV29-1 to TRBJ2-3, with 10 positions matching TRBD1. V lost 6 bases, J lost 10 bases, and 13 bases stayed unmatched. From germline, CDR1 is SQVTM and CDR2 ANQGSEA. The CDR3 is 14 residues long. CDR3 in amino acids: CSVHGTGELAAQYF. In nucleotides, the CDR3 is TGCAGCGTCCACGGGACAGGGGAACTAGCGGCGCAGTATTTT.

The CDR3 DNA sequence: TGTGCCAGCAGCTTACAAAGGGGGACCAATCAGCCCCAGCATTTT. Its protein is CASSLQRGTNQPQHF. This rearrangement joins TRBV7-8 to TRBJ1-5, with D possibly being TRBD1 (6 bases). The length of the CDR3 is 15 residues. Germline lookup yields CDR1 SGHVS and CDR2 FQNEAQ. V lost 2 bases, J lost 3 bases, and 11 bases lay in between.

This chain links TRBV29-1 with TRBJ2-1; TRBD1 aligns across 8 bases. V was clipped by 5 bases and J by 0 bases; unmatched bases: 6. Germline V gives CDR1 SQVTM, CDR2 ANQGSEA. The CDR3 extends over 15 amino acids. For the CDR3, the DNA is TGCAGCGTTCAGGGGGCTCACAGCTCCTACAATGAGCAGTTCTTC. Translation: CSVQGAHSSYNEQFF.

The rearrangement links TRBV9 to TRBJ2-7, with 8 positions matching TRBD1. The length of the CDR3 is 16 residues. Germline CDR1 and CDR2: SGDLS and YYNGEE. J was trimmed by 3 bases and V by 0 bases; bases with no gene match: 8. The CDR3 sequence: CASSVVAGQGVYEQYF. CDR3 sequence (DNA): TGTGCCAGCAGCGTAGTCGCAGGACAGGGTGTCTACGAGCAGTACTTC.

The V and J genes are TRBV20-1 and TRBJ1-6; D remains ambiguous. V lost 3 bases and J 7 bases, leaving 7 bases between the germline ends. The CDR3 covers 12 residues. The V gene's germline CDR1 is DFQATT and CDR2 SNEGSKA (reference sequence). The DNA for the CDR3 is TGCAGTGCTAGTTTCAGGAATTCACCCCTCCACTTT. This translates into CSASFRNSPLHF.

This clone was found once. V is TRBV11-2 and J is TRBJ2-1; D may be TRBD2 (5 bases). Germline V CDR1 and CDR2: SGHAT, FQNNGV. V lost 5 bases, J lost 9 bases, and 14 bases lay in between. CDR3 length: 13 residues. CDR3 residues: CASSLDRGSEQFF. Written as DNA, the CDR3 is TGTGCCAGCAGCCTCGACCGGGGATCTGAGCAGTTCTTC.

CDR3 region: CASSAGVTGELFF. The CDR3 DNA sequence: TGTGCCAGCAGCGCAGGGGTTACCGGGGAGCTGTTTTTT. This rearrangement joins TRBV7-3 to TRBJ2-2; tentative D call: TRBD1 (6 bases). Trimming took off 5 bases at V and 5 bases at J, with 9 bases between the two ends. The CDR3 extends over 13 amino acids. The germline gives CDR1 SGHTA, CDR2 FQGTGA.

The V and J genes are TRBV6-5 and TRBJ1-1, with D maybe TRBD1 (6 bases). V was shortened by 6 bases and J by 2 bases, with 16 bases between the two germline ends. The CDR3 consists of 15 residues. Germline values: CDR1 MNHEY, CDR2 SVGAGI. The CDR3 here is CASSRYRTDNTEAFF. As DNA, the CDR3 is TGTGCCAGCAGCCGATATCGGACAGATAACACTGAAGCTTTCTTT.

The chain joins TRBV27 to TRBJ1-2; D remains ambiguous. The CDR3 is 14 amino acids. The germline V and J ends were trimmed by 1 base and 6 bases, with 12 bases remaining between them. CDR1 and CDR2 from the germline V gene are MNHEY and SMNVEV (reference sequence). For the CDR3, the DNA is TGTGCCAGCAGTTTATACCCGGGGAGGGATGGCTACACCTTC. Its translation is CASSLYPGRDGYTF.

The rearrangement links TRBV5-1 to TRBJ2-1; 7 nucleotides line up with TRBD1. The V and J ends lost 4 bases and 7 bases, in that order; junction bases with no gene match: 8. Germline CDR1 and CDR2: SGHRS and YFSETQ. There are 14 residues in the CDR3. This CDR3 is CASSIGLQGNEQFF. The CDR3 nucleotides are TGCGCCAGCAGCATTGGCTTACAGGGGAATGAGCAGTTCTTC.

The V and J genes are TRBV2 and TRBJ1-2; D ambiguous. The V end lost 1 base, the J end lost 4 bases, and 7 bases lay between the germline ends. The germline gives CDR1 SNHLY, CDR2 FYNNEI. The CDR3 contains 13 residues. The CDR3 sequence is CASSEGRLYGYTF. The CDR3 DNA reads TGTGCCAGCAGTGAAGGCAGACTCTATGGCTACACCTTC.

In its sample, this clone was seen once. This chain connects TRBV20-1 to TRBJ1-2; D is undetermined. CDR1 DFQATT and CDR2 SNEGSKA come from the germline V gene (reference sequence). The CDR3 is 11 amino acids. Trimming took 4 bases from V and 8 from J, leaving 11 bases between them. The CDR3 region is CSAIRFGGYTF. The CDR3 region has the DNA TGCAGTGCTATAAGGTTCGGGGGCTACACCTTC.

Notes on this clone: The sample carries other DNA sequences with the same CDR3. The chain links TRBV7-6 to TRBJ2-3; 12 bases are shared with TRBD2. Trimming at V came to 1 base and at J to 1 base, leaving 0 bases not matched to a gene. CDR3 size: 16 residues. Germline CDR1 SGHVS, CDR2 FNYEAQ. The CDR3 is CASSLGTSGGTDTQYF. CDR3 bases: TGTGCCAGCAGCTTAGGGACTAGCGGGGGCACAGATACGCAGTATTTT.

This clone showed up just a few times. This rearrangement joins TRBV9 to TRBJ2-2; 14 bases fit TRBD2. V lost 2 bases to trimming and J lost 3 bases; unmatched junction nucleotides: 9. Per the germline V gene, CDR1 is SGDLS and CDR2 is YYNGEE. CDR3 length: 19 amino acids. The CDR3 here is CASSVFGLAGGPDTGELFF. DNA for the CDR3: TGTGCCAGCAGCGTTTTCGGACTAGCGGGGGGCCCTGACACCGGGGAGCTGTTTTTT.

The CDR3 loop reads CSVEGEAGYGYTF. Written as DNA, the CDR3 is TGCAGCGTTGAAGGGGAGGCAGGCTATGGCTACACCTTC. J is TRBJ1-2 and V is TRBV29-1; no reliable D call. Germline V gene data show CDR1 as SQVTM and CDR2 as ANQGSEA. The CDR3 has 13 amino acids. The V and J ends lost 1 base and 4 bases respectively, with 10 bases between them.